A selection of T cell receptor beta chains follows, all from one sample in a study of T cell repertoires in ileal Crohn's disease. Some clones are missing from TCRdb's copy, which holds only in-frame ones; the method was immunoSEQ multiplex PCR. Of more than 4,000 clones listed, over 70% were seen once; the top ten hold roughly 15%. Input material: ileal tissue. The receptors shown here come from an adult with Crohn's disease. The CDR3 runs from the conserved cysteine through the conserved F or W. A D gene is named only where the DNA matches it firmly. Clone sizes are given selectively: once, few, many, or a class where the clone is expanded.

size: -; J: TRBJ2-7; V: TRBV28; D: -; DNA: TGTGCCAGCAGGCGCAGGGACTACGAGCAGTACTTC; CDR3: CASRRRDYEQYF
size: -; J: TRBJ2-7; V: TRBV6-6; D: -; DNA: TGTGCCAGCAGCACGCAGGGGCCCCACGAGCAGTACTTC; CDR3: CASSTQGPHEQYF
size: -; J: TRBJ1-2; V: TRBV5-4; D: -; DNA: TGTGCCAGCAGCCCGGACACCTTTAACTATGGCTACACCTTC; CDR3: CASSPDTFNYGYTF
size: -; J: TRBJ1-1; V: TRBV30; D: TRBD1; DNA: TGTGCCTGGACTTACGACAGGGACACTGAAGCTTTCTTT; CDR3: CAWTYDRDTEAFF
size: -; J: TRBJ2-7; V: TRBV7-2; D: TRBD1; DNA: TGTGCCAGCAGCTCGAGGACAGGGCCCTACGAGCAGTACTTC; CDR3: CASSSRTGPYEQYF
size: -; J: TRBJ1-4; V: TRBV10-3; D: TRBD1; DNA: TGTGCCATCAGTGAAACGGGGACAGGGGAAAAACTGTTTTTT; CDR3: CAISETGTGEKLFF
size: -; J: TRBJ2-3; V: TRBV5-8; D: -; DNA: TGTGCCAGCAGCTTGGTGAGGGAAGCCCCAGATACGCAGTATTTT; CDR3: CASSLVREAPDTQYF
size: -; J: TRBJ2-2; V: TRBV6-4; D: -; DNA: TGTGCCAGCAGTGGACAGGACGGCGGGGAGCTGTTTTTT; CDR3: CASSGQDGGELFF
size: -; J: TRBJ2-1; V: TRBV11-3; D: TRBD2; DNA: TGTGCCAGCAGCTTTTTCCACCGGGACTACTACAATGAGCAGTTCTTC; CDR3: CASSFFHRDYYNEQFF
size: once; J: TRBJ2-7; V: TRBV28; D: -; DNA: TGTGCCAGCAGTTCGGTGAACTCCTACGAGCAGTACTTC; CDR3: CASSSVNSYEQYF
size: -; J: TRBJ1-4; V: TRBV28; D: TRBD1; DNA: TGTGCCAGCAGCTCATCCGGACAGGGGAATGAAAAACTGTTTTTT; CDR3: CASSSSGQGNEKLFF
size: -; J: TRBJ2-5; V: TRBV5-1; D: -; DNA: TGCGCCAGCAGCTTGGACGGACAGCCTACGGAGGAGCAGTACTTC; CDR3: CASSLDGQPTEEQYF
size: few; J: TRBJ2-7; V: TRBV9; D: -; DNA: TGTGCCAGCAGCGTAGCGACAGTCCCTTTTCATGAGCAGTACTTC; CDR3: CASSVATVPFHEQYF
size: once; J: TRBJ2-1; V: TRBV9; D: TRBD2; DNA: TGTGCCAGCAGCGCCGACGGGGGGGCCGGGGATGAGCAGTTCTTC; CDR3: CASSADGGAGDEQFF
size: -; J: TRBJ2-7; V: TRBV6-1; D: TRBD2; DNA: TGTGCCAGCAGTGAAGCGAGCGGGAGGGCCATCGAGCAGTACTTC; CDR3: CASSEASGRAIEQYF
size: -; J: TRBJ2-3; V: TRBV11-3; D: TRBD2; DNA: TGTGCCAGCGGAAGCGGGGGGGCCGACGCAGATACGCAGTATTTT; CDR3: CASGSGGADADTQYF
size: -; J: TRBJ2-1; V: TRBV7-2; D: -; DNA: TGTGCCAGCAGCCCGAGGGCAGGTCGTGAGCAGTTCTTC; CDR3: CASSPRAGREQFF
size: few; J: TRBJ2-1; V: TRBV11-2; D: TRBD2; DNA: TGTGCCAGCAGTATTGTAACTAGCGGATCCTACAATGAGCAGTTCTTC; CDR3: CASSIVTSGSYNEQFF
size: once; J: TRBJ2-7; V: TRBV7-9; D: -; DNA: TGTGCCAGCAGCCGCACAGCCTACGAGCAGTACTTC; CDR3: CASSRTAYEQYF
size: few; J: TRBJ2-3; V: TRBV5-1; D: TRBD1; DNA: TGCGCCAGCAGCAAACAGGGGGCAGGCACAGATACGCAGTATTTT; CDR3: CASSKQGAGTDTQYF
size: few; J: TRBJ2-7; V: TRBV2; D: TRBD2; DNA: TGTGCCAGCAGCCCTTCCTTAGCGGGAGCTGTCCACGAGCAGTACTTC; CDR3: CASSPSLAGAVHEQYF
size: -; J: TRBJ2-5; V: TRBV6-1; D: TRBD2; DNA: TGTGCCAGCAGTGAATTGGCGGGGGGGCCGGAGACCCAGTACTTC; CDR3: CASSELAGGPETQYF
size: -; J: TRBJ1-3; V: TRBV30; D: -; DNA: TGTGCCTGGGGGACTGACCCTCTGGGGGGAAACACCATATATTTT; CDR3: CAWGTDPLGGNTIYF
size: few; J: TRBJ2-1; V: TRBV27; D: TRBD2; DNA: TGTGCCAGCAGAAAGGTTGGCGGGGGGGCGGGGGATGAGCAGTTCTTC; CDR3: CASRKVGGGAGDEQFF
size: -; J: TRBJ1-6; V: TRBV7-2; D: -; DNA: TGTGCCAGCAGCTTACCGGGAGGCGATTCACCCCTCCACTTT; CDR3: CASSLPGGDSPLHF
size: -; J: TRBJ1-4; V: TRBV14; D: -; DNA: TGTGCCAGCAGCGTACCGGGACATACTAATGAAAAACTGTTTTTT; CDR3: CASSVPGHTNEKLFF
size: -; J: TRBJ2-1; V: TRBV7-3; D: TRBD2; DNA: TGTGCCAGCAGCTCCCTCTACCTTACTAGCGGGAGGGCCGATGAGCAGTTCTTC; CDR3: CASSSLYLTSGRADEQFF
size: -; J: TRBJ1-2; V: TRBV5-6; D: -; DNA: TGTGCCAGCAGACGGCAGGACTATGGCTACACCTTC; CDR3: CASRRQDYGYTF
size: -; J: TRBJ1-3; V: TRBV7-8; D: -; DNA: TGTGCCAGCAGCACCGACAGAGGCGCTGGAAACACCATATATTTT; CDR3: CASSTDRGAGNTIYF
size: once; J: TRBJ2-3; V: TRBV5-1; D: TRBD2; DNA: TGCGCCAGCAGCCCACGACGTGGACTAGCGGGACTCGACACAGATACGCAGTATTTT; CDR3: CASSPRRGLAGLDTDTQYF
size: -; J: TRBJ2-1; V: TRBV29-1; D: TRBD2; DNA: TGCAGCGCCGAGCCCTACATGACTAGCGGGATAAGCTCCTACAATGAGCAGTTCTTC; CDR3: CSAEPYMTSGISSYNEQFF
size: -; J: TRBJ1-2; V: TRBV2; D: TRBD1; DNA: TGTGCCAGCACAGGACAGGGGGCGAGTGGCTACACCTTC; CDR3: CASTGQGASGYTF